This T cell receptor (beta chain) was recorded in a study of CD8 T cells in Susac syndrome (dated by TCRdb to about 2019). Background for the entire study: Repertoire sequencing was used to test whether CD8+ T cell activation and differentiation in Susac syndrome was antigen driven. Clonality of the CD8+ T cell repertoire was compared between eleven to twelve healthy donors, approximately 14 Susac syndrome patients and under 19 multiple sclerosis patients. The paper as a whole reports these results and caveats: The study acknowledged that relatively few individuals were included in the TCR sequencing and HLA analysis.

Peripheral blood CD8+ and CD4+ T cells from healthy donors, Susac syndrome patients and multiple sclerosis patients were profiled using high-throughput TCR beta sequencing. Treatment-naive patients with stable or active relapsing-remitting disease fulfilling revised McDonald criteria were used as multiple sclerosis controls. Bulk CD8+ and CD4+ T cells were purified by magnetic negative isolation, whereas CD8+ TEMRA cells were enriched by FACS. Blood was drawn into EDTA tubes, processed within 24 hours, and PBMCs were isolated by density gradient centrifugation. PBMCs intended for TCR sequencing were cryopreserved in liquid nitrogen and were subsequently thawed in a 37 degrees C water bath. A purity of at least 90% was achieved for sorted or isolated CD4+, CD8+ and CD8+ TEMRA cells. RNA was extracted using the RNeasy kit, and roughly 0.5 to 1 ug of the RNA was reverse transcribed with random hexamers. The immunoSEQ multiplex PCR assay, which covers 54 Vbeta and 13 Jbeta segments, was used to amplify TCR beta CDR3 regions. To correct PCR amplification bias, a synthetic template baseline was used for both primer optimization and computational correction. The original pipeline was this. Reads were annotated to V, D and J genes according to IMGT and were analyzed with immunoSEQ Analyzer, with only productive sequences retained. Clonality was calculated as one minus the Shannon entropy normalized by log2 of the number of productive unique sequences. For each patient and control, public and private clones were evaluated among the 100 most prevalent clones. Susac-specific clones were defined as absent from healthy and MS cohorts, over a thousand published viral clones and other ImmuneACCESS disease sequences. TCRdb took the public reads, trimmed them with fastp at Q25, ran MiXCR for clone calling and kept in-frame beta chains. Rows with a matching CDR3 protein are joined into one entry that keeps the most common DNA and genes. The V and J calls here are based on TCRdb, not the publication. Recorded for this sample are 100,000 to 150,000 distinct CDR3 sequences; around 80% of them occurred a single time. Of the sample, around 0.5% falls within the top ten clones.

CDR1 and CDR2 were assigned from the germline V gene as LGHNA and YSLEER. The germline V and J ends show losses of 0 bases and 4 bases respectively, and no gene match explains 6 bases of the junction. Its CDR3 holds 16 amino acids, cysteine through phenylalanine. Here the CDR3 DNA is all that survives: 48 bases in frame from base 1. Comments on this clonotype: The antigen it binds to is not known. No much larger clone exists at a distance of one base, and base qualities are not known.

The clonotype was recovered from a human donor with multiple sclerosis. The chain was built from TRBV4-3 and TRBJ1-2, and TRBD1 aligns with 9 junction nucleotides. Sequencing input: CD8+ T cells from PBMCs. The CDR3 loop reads CASSQDVGQGTYGYTF. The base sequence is TGCGCCAGCAGCCAAGACGTGGGACAGGGCACCTATGGCTACACCTTC.